This section outlines one TCR beta chain sequence together with its context. Its antigen is not known. The junction differs from germline at one of its ends, possibly a read error. The CDR3 spans 17 residues. Germline CDR1 SGHDN, CDR2 FVKESK. This entry belongs to a study of tumor-infiltrating lymphocytes in primary liver carcinoma. Starting material of roughly 0.45 ug total RNA yielded TCR beta cDNA via a constant-region primer. Libraries covering TCR beta were generated through three nested multiplex PCR rounds (using a slightly modified ARM-PCR). Forward primers for TRBV1-TRBV30 and a C-beta reverse primer served the first two PCR rounds, at about 10 cycles each. TCRdb recomputed calls from the multiplex PCR reads with MiXCR, one row per CDR3 protein. The data hold about 41,000 distinct CDR3 sequences, with approximately 73% observed a single time. Regarding the study as a whole: Pairs of tumor regions overlapped more than tumor-adjacent and tumor-blood pairs did. A significantly higher top-250-clone fraction was recorded for tumors than for blood (p = 0.039).

It was from roughly 20-30 mg of unsorted bulk tissue that RNA and DNA were co-extracted. Sampling was performed at five separate regions of each tumor. The chain combines TRBV14 with TRBJ2-3; 10 positions match TRBD2. The sequence derives from a man aged 40-49 years with primary liver carcinoma and hepatitis B virus infection. The sample taken for sequencing was liver tumor tissue from sampling region 2. Noted subset: tumor region T2, inferior pole. This chain's CDR3 is CAISLRSGRAVTDTQYF. The CDR3 nucleotides read TGTGCCATCAGCCTACGGAGCGGGAGGGCTGTGACAGATACGCAGTATTTT.